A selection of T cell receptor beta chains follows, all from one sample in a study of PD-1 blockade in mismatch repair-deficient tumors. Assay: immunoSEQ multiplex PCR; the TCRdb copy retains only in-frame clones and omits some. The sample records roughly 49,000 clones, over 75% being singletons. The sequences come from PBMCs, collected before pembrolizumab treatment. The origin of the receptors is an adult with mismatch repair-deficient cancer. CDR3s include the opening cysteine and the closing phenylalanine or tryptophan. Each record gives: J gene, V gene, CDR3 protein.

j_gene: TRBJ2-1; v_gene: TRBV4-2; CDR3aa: CASSQEIRDRKFF
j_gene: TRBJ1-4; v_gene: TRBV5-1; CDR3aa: CASSFGTEKLFF
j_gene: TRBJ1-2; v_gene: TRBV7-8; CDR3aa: CASINRREQGGRGYTF
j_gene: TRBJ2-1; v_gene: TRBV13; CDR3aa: CASSSGLAEGYEQFF
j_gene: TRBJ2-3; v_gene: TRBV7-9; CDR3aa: CASSLPPGQGSDTQYF
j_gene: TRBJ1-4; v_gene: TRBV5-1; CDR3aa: CASSSTRAQGKLFF
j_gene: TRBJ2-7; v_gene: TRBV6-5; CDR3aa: CASSSLAGIVYEQYF
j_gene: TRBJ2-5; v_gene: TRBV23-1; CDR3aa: CASSQTGTGQETQYF
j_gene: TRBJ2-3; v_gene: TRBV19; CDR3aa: CASSDAGANTDTQYF
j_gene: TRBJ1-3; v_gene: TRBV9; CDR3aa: CASSVDSRRDTIYF
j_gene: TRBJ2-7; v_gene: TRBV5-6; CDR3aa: CASRRGLVSEQYF
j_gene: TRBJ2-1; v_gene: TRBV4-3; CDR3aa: CASRETSDSEQFF
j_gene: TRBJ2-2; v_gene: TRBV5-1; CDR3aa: CASGGTGGPTGELFF
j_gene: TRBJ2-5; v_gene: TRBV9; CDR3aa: CASSVGVAGVETQYF
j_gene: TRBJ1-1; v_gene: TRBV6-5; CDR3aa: CASSFGTLVNTEAFF
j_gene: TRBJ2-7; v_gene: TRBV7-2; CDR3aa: CASSPLAQREYEQYF
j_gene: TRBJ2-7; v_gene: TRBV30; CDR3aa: CAWTRGRGRYEQYF
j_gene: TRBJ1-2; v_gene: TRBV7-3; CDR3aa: CASSLTADYNYGYTF
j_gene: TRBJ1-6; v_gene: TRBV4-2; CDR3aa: CASSQDRGSPLHF
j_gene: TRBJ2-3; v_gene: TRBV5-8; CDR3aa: CASSSDFLEWDTQYF
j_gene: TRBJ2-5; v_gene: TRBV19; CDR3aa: CASSISSTGGSETQYF
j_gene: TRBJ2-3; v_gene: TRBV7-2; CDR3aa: CASSLGASTDTQYF
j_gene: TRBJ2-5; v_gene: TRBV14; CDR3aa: CASSLKKGGPGETQYF
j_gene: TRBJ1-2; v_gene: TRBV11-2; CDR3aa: CASSSLSSLGYTF
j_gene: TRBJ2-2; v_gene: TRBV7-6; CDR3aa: CASSRTKSGTAGTGELFF
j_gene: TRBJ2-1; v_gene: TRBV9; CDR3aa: CASSALAGGLYNEQFF
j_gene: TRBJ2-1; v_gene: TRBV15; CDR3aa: CATSRDGRGNNEQFF